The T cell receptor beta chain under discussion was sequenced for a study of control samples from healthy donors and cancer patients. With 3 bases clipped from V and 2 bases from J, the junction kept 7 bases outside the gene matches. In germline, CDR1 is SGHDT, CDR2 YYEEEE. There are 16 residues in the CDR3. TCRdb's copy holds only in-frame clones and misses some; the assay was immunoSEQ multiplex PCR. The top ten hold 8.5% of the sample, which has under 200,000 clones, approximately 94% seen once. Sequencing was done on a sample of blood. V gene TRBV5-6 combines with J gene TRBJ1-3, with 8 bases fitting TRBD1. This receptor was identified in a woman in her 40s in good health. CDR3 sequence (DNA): TGTGCCAGCAGCTACGGACAGGGTAGACCTGGAAACACCATATATTTT. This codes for CASSYGQGRPGNTIYF. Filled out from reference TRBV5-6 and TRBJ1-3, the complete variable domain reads DAGVTQSPTHLIKTRGQQVTLRCSPKSGHDTVSWYQQALGQGPQFIFQYYEEEERQRGNFPDRFSGHQFPNYSSELNVNALLLGDSALYLCASSYGQGRPGNTIYFGEGSWLTVV.